The 27 T cell receptor beta chains in this list originate from one sample, sequenced in a study of blood T cell repertoires in COVID-19. Data came from immunoSEQ multiplex PCR; TCRdb stores just in-frame clones and leaves some out. The table includes hundreds of thousands of clones, under 95% detected once. The specimen sequenced was PBMCs or T cells enriched from blood (not recorded which). These TCRs come from a man aged 55 to 69 who had recovered from COVID-19.

V gene TRBV7-2 combines with J gene TRBJ1-1; 10 bases align to TRBD1. Germline CDR1 is SGHTA and CDR2 is FQGNSA. The CDR3 extends over 17 amino acids. Trimming removed 4 bases from V and 4 bases from J; junction bases left unmatched: 12. CDR3 bases: TGTGCCAGCAGCTCCGCCCCGGGACAGGGGTTTGCCACTGAAGCTTTCTTT. The encoded protein is CASSSAPGQGFATEAFF. The whole variable domain, filled in from reference TRBV7-2 and TRBJ1-1, reads GAGVSQSPSNKVTEKGKDVELRCDPISGHTALYWYRQSLGQGLEFLIYFQGNSAPDKSGLPSDRFSAERTGGSVSTLTIQRTQQEDSAVYLCASSSAPGQGFATEAFFGQGTRLTVV.

The genes are TRBV5-1 and TRBJ1-1, with 8 positions matching TRBD1. The CDR3 has 16 residues. Germline assignment: CDR1 SGHRS and CDR2 YFSETQ. V was clipped by 1 base and J by 5 bases; unmatched bases: 10. CDR3 sequence reads: CASSLTQTTGVTEAFF. CDR3 sequence (DNA): TGCGCCAGCAGCTTGACCCAAACGACAGGGGTTACTGAAGCTTTCTTT.

The chain has TRBV15 and TRBJ1-5; TRBD1 agrees at 10 bases. J lost 4 bases, V lost 3 bases, and 3 bases had no gene match. The germline gives CDR1 LNHNV, CDR2 YYDKDF (reference sequence). The CDR3 runs 15 residues. Here the CDR3 DNA reads TGTGCCACCAGCAGTGGGACAGGGGAAAATCAGCCCCAGCATTTT. Its translation: CATSSGTGENQPQHF.

The J gene is TRBJ2-3, the V gene TRBV25-1; 10 nucleotides agree with TRBD1. The ends lost 6 bases at V and 8 bases at J; junction bases unmatched: 8. Germline-derived CDR1 and CDR2 are MGHDK and SYGVNS. This CDR3 is built from 14 residues. The CDR3 sequence is CASSPTGGPGTQYF. As DNA, the CDR3 is TGTGCCAGCAGCCCGACAGGGGGCCCTGGTACGCAGTATTTT.

V gene TRBV5-1 combines with J gene TRBJ2-1; D possibly corresponds to TRBD2 (5 bases). Between the trimmed V and J ends, which lost 2 bases and 6 bases, there was a span of 15 bases. The CDR3 runs 15 residues. Germline CDR1 and CDR2: SGHRS and YFSETQ. CDR3 nucleotides: TGCGCCAGCAGCTTAACCGGGAACCCGTCCAATGAGCAGTTCTTC. Protein: CASSLTGNPSNEQFF. Variable domain in full (rest from reference TRBV5-1 and TRBJ2-1): KAGVTQTPRYLIKTRGQQVTLSCSPISGHRSVSWYQQTPGQGLQFLFEYFSETQRNKGNFPGRFSGRQFSNSRSEMNVSTLELGDSALYLCASSLTGNPSNEQFFGPGTRLTVL.

The chain employs TRBV15 and TRBJ2-3; 9 bases are a match to TRBD2. V gave up 0 bases and J gave up 7 bases; unmatched junction bases: 8. Germline V gene lookup returns CDR1 LNHNV and CDR2 YYDKDF (reference sequence). CDR3 length: 16 residues. CDR3 protein: CATSRDSSLAGYTQYF. As DNA, the CDR3 is TGTGCCACCAGCAGAGATAGTAGCCTAGCGGGATATACGCAGTATTTT.

The chain combines TRBV18 with TRBJ2-1, with D tentatively TRBD1 (5 bases). Deletions cut 3 bases from V and 0 bases from J, with 9 bases between. The CDR3 spans 15 residues. Germline CDR1 and CDR2: KGHSH and LQKENI. The CDR3 reads CASSPPQGSYNEQFF. Here the CDR3 DNA reads TGTGCCAGCTCACCGCCCCAGGGCTCCTACAATGAGCAGTTCTTC.

This chain joins TRBV4-2 and TRBJ1-4; D might be TRBD1 (6 bases). The germline V gene encodes CDR1 LGHNA and CDR2 YNFKEQ. Trimming removed 4 bases from V and 6 bases from J, with 15 bases in between. The CDR3 contains 15 residues. The CDR3 sequence is CASSPGASGDEKLFF. The CDR3 DNA sequence: TGTGCCAGCAGCCCAGGGGCCTCTGGCGATGAAAAACTGTTTTTT.

V is TRBV5-6 and J is TRBJ2-3; perhaps TRBD2 as D (5 bases). This CDR3 comprises 15 residues. In germline, CDR1 is SGHDT, CDR2 YYEEEE. V gave up 0 bases and J gave up 6 bases, with 14 bases separating them. The CDR3 reads CASSLGGNSADTQYF. CDR3 bases: TGTGCCAGCAGCTTGGGAGGGAATTCTGCGGATACGCAGTATTTT. The full variable domain, with the rest looked up from reference TRBV5-6 and TRBJ2-3, is DAGVTQSPTHLIKTRGQQVTLRCSPKSGHDTVSWYQQALGQGPQFIFQYYEEEERQRGNFPDRFSGHQFPNYSSELNVNALLLGDSALYLCASSLGGNSADTQYFGPGTRLTVL.

The chain joins TRBV15 to TRBJ2-7, with a possible D match to TRBD2 (6 bases). Germline V gives CDR1 LNHNV, CDR2 YYDKDF (reference sequence). This CDR3 contains 14 residues. V lost 1 base and J lost 5, with 12 bases in between. CDR3 loop: CATSRGGGGHEQYF. For the CDR3, the DNA is TGTGCCACCAGCAGAGGCGGAGGAGGGCACGAGCAGTACTTC.

The chain joins TRBV4-1 to TRBJ2-1, with TRBD2 matching over 11 bases. This CDR3 spans 18 amino acids. The trim removed 0 bases at V and 12 bases at J, leaving 16 bases unmatched. Germline V lookup: CDR1 MGHRA, CDR2 YSYEKL. CDR3 residues: CASSQDGRLAGGRPRQFF. In DNA, the CDR3 is TGCGCCAGCAGCCAAGATGGCCGTCTAGCGGGAGGCCGGCCAAGGCAGTTCTTC.

The V call is TRBV30, the J call TRBJ2-1, with D possibly being TRBD2 (5 bases). CDR3 length equals 15 residues. CDR1 and CDR2 (germline): GTSNPN, SVGIG (reference sequence). The ends were cut back, 0 bases at V and 4 bases at J, with 13 bases in the middle. The CDR3 region has the DNA TGTGCCTGGAGTGTACGTGGCGGGTTTTACAATGAGCAGTTCTTC. Translated: CAWSVRGGFYNEQFF.

This chain joins TRBV6-1 and TRBJ1-5, with D perhaps TRBD1 (5 bases). Looked up from germline, CDR1 is MNHNS and CDR2 is SASEGT. The V gene lost 3 bases and the J gene lost 9 bases, with 12 bases spanning the gap. CDR3 size: 13 residues. This chain's CDR3 is CASSEGGRRPQHF. For the CDR3, the DNA is TGTGCCAGCAGTGAGGGGGGACGCCGGCCCCAGCATTTT.

The rearrangement joins TRBV19 to TRBJ1-5, with no clear D. Trimming removed 3 bases at V and 1 base at J, with 10 bases between. The CDR3 extends over 15 amino acids. CDR1 and CDR2 (germline): LNHDA, SQIVND (reference sequence). CDR3: CASSIWGASNQPQHF. For the CDR3, the DNA is TGTGCCAGTAGTATTTGGGGAGCCAGCAATCAGCCCCAGCATTTT.

This chain uses TRBV12-2 with TRBJ1-6; the table's D call, TRBD1, was not checked against the DNA. TRBV12-2 is labeled a pseudogene. There are 18 residues in the CDR3. The CDR3 loop is CASRNAQMDKLGKSPLHF. As DNA, the CDR3 is TGTGCAAGTCGTAACGCACAGATGGACAAGTTAGGGAAATCACCCCTCCACTTT.

This chain's CDR3 is CASSQHGTGRAYEQYF. In DNA, the CDR3 is TGTGCCAGCAGCCAACACGGGACAGGGAGGGCCTACGAGCAGTACTTC. The chain combines TRBV4-2 with TRBJ2-7, with 9 bases aligning to TRBD1. Trimming removed 2 bases from V and 2 bases from J; junction bases left unmatched: 7. The CDR3 extends over 16 amino acids. CDR1 is LGHNA, CDR2 YNFKEQ, per germline.

This chain connects TRBV28 to TRBJ2-1, with D possibly TRBD2 on 6 matching bases. The V end lost 6 bases, the J end lost 13 bases, and 13 bases lay between the germline ends. The germline V gene has CDR1 MDHEN and CDR2 SYDVKM. This CDR3 spans 11 amino acids. The CDR3 spells CASSSRDFQFF. CDR3 nucleotides: TGTGCCAGCAGCAGCCGGGACTTCCAGTTCTTC.

The chain uses TRBV5-1 and TRBJ2-7, with TRBD1 as a possible D gene (6 bases). Germline V lookup: CDR1 SGHRS, CDR2 YFSETQ. The CDR3 totals 17 residues. V was cut by 2 bases and J by 0 bases, with 18 bases left in between. This CDR3 reads CASSFGYRQAASYEQYF. The DNA of the CDR3 is TGCGCCAGCAGCTTTGGGTATCGACAGGCAGCCTCCTACGAGCAGTACTTC.

This clone was detected a few times. The identical CDR3 is also encoded by other nucleotide sequences in the sample. V usage is TRBV5-1 and J usage is TRBJ2-7; perhaps TRBD1 as D (5 bases). Germline CDR1 is SGHRS and CDR2 is YFSETQ. CDR3 length equals 14 residues. V was shortened by 0 bases and J by 2 bases, with 9 bases between the two germline ends. In nucleotides, the CDR3 is TGCGCCAGCAGCTTGGGTGGGGCGACCTACGAGCAGTACTTC. It specifies CASSLGGATYEQYF.

The CDR3 protein is CASSPPDGGGYEQYF. The CDR3, as DNA: TGTGCCAGCTCACCACCGGACGGAGGCGGCTACGAGCAGTACTTC. This rearrangement joins TRBV18 to TRBJ2-7; tentative D call: TRBD2 (5 bases). Germline values: CDR1 KGHSH, CDR2 LQKENI. The CDR3 spans 15 residues. V was cut by 0 bases and J by 3 bases, with 12 bases left in between.

The chain carries TRBV29-1 and TRBJ1-5; perhaps TRBD1 as D (5 bases). Trimming removed 4 bases at V and 0 bases at J, with 7 bases between. Germline loops: CDR1 SQVTM, CDR2 ANQGSEA. This CDR3 has 13 amino acids. CDR3 DNA: TGCAGCGTTGCCCAGGGTAGCAATCAGCCCCAGCATTTT. Amino acids: CSVAQGSNQPQHF.

This CDR3 is CSAPTDNEQFF. The CDR3 DNA reads as TGCAGTGCTCCGACAGACAATGAGCAGTTCTTC. This chain joins TRBV20-1 and TRBJ2-1; TRBD1 is a possible D gene (5 bases). V lost 5 bases and J lost 5, with 7 bases in between. The V gene's germline CDR1 is DFQATT and CDR2 SNEGSKA (reference sequence). The CDR3 consists of 11 residues.

J is TRBJ2-7 and V is TRBV19; D is uncertain. The CDR3 sequence is 16 residues long. CDR1 and CDR2 from the germline V gene are LNHDA and SQIVND (reference sequence). V gave up 1 base and J gave up 0 bases, with 13 bases separating them. The CDR3 nucleotides are TGTGCCAGTAGTATAGTGGCGGATGCCCTCTCCTACGAGCAGTACTTC. This sequence encodes CASSIVADALSYEQYF.

With respect to this clone: This sample also contains other DNA sequences that code for the same CDR3. The chain carries TRBV30 and TRBJ1-5; D is uncertain. The CDR3 extends over 13 amino acids. Germline V gene lookup returns CDR1 GTSNPN and CDR2 SVGIG (reference sequence). Trimming pared 1 base from V and 1 base from J, leaving 5 bases between. The CDR3 here is CAWSGGSNQPQHF. The CDR3 DNA follows: TGTGCCTGGAGTGGAGGAAGCAATCAGCCCCAGCATTTT.

The V call is TRBV9, the J call TRBJ1-6, with D maybe TRBD1 (5 bases). The germline V gene encodes CDR1 SGDLS and CDR2 YYNGEE. The CDR3 has 16 amino acids. With 0 bases removed from V and 4 bases from J, the gap between germline ends came to 11 bases. The CDR3 reads CASSVETAGYNSPLHF. The DNA for the CDR3 is TGTGCCAGCAGCGTAGAGACAGCGGGGTATAATTCACCCCTCCACTTT.

V is TRBV12-1 and J is TRBJ1-2. TRBV12-1 constitutes a pseudogene. The CDR3 is made up of 15 amino acids. The CDR3 spells CASSLPGGWDYGYTF. In DNA form, the CDR3 reads TGTGCCAGCAGCCTACCGGGGGGTTGGGACTATGGCTACACCTTC.

This chain connects TRBV7-2 to TRBJ2-3, with D tentatively TRBD2 (5 bases). The CDR3 runs 13 residues. V was cut by 5 bases and J by 12 bases, with 18 bases left in between. Germline V gives CDR1 SGHTA, CDR2 FQGNSA. The CDR3, as DNA: TGTGCCAGCAGCCCCACCTCCGACGGGGTCCAGTATTTT. Its translation: CASSPTSDGVQYF.